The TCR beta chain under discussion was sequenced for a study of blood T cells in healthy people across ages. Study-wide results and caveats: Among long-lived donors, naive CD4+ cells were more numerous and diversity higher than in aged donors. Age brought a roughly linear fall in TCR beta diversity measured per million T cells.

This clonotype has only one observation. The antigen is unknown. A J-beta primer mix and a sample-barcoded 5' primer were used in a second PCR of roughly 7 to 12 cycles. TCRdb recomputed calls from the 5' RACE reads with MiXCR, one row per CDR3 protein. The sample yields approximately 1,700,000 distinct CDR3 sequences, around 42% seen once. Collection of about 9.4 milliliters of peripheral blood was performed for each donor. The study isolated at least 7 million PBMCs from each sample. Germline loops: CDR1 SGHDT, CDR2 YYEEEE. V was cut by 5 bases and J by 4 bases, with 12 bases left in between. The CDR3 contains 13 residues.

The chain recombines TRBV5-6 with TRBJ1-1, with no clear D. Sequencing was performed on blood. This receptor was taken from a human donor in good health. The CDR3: CASSEGWATEAFF. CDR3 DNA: TGTGCCAGCAGTGAGGGATGGGCCACTGAAGCTTTCTTT.